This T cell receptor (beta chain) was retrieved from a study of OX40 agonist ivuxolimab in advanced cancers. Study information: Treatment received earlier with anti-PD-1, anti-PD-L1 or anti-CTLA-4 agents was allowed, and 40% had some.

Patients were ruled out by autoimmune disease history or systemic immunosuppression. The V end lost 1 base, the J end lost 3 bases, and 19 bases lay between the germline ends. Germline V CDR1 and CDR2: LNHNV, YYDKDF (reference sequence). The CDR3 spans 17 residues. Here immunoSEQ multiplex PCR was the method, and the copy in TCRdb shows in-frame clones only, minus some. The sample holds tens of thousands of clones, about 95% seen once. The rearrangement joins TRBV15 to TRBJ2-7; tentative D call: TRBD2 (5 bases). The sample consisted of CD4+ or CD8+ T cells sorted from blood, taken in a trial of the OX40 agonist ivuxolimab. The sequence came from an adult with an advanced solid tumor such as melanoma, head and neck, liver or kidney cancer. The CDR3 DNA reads TGTGCCACCAGCAGAGTGGGGAGATCTAATACGGGCTACGAGCAGTACTTC. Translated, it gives CATSRVGRSNTGYEQYF.